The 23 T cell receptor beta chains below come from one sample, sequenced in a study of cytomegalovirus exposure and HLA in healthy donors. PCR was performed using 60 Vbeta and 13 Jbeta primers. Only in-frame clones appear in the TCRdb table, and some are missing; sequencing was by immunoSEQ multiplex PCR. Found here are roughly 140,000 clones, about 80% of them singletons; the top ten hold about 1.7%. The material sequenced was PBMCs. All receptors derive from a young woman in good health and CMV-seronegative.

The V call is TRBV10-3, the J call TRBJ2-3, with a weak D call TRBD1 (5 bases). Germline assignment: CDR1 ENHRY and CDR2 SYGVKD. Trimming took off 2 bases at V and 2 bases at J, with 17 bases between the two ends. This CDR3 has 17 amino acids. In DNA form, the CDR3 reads TGTGCCATCAGTGAGGGTAGTAGGACAATTAACACAGATACGCAGTATTTT. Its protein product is CAISEGSRTINTDTQYF.

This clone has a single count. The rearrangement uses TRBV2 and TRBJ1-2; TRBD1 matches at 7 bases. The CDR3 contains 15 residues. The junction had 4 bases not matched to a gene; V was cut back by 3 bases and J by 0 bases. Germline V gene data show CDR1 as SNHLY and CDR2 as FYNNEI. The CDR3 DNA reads TGTGCCAGCAGTGACCTGGGACAGACTAACTATGGCTACACCTTC. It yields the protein CASSDLGQTNYGYTF.

As DNA, the CDR3 is TGTGCCAGCAGCGGGCAGGGGTGGGATACTGAAGCTTTCTTT. Its translation: CASSGQGWDTEAFF. The rearrangement joins TRBV9 to TRBJ1-1; the D gene is possibly TRBD1 (6 bases). Germline values: CDR1 SGDLS, CDR2 YYNGEE. The V and J ends lost 3 bases and 5 bases respectively, with 14 bases between them. This CDR3 contains 14 residues.

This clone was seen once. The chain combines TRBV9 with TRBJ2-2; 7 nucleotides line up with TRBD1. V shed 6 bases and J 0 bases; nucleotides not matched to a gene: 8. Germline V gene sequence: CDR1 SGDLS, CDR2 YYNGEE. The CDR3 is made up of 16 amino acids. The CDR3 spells CASTDRVGANTGELFF. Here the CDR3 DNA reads TGTGCCAGCACCGACAGGGTAGGAGCGAACACCGGGGAGCTGTTTTTT.

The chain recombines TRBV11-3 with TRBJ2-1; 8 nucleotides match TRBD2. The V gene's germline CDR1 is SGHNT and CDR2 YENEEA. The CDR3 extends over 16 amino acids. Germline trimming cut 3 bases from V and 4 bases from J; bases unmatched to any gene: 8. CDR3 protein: CASSFSGTSKYNEQFF. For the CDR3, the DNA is TGTGCCAGCAGCTTCTCCGGGACTAGTAAATACAATGAGCAGTTCTTC.

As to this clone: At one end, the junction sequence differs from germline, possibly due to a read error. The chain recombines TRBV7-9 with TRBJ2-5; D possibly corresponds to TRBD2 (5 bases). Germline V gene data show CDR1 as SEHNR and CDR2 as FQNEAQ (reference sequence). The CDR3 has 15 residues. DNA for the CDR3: TGTACCAGCAGCTTAAGAGGGCACACGAAAGAGACCCAGTACTTC. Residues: CTSSLRGHTKETQYF.

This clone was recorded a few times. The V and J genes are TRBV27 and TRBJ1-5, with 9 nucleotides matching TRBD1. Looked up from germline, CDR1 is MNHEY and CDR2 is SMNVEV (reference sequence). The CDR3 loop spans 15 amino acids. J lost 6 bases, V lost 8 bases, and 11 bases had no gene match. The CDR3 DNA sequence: TGTGCCAGCTCCGACCGGACAGGGGCCCCTCAGCCCCAGCATTTT. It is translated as CASSDRTGAPQPQHF.

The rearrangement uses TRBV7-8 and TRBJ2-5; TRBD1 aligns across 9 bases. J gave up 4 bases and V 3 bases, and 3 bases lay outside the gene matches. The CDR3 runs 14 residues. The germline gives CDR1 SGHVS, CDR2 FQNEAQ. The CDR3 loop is CASSFRTGAETQYF. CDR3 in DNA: TGTGCCAGCAGCTTTCGGACAGGGGCAGAGACCCAGTACTTC.

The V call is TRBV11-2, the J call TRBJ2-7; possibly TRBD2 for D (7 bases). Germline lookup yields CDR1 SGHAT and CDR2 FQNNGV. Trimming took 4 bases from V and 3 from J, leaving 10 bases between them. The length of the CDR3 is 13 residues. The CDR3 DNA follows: TGTGCCAGCAGCTCGAGGGGGGGCTACGAGCAGTACTTC. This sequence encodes CASSSRGGYEQYF. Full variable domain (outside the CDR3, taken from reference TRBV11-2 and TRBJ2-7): EAGVAQSPRYKIIEKRQSVAFWCNPISGHATLYWYQQILGQGPKLLIQFQNNGVVDDSQLPKDRFSAERLKGVDSTLKIQPAKLEDSAVYLCASSSRGGYEQYFGPGTRLTVT.

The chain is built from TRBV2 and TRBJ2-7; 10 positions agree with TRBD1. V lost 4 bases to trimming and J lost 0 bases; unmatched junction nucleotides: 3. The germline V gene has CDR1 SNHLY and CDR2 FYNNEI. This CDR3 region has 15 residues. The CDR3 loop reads CASSVDRGPSYEQYF. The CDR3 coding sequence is TGTGCCAGCAGTGTCGACAGGGGGCCCTCCTACGAGCAGTACTTC.

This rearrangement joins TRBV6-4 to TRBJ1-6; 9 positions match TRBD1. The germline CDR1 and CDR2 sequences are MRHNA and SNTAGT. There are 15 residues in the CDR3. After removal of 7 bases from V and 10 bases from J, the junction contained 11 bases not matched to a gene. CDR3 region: CASKLTGGSGSPLHF. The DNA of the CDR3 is TGTGCCAGCAAGTTGACAGGGGGGTCGGGGTCACCCCTCCACTTT.

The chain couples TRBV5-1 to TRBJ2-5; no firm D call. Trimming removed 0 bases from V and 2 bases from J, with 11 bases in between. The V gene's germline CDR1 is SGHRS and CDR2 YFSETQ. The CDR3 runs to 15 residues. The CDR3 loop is CASSLAGSAQETQYF. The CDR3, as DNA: TGCGCCAGCAGCTTGGCCGGGTCAGCTCAAGAGACCCAGTACTTC.

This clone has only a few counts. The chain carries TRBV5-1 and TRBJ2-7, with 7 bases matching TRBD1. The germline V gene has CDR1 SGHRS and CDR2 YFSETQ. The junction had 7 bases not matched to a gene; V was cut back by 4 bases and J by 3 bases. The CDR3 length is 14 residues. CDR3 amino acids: CASSMTGTDYEQYF. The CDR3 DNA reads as TGCGCCAGCAGCATGACGGGGACAGACTACGAGCAGTACTTC. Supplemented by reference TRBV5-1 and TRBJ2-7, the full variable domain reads KAGVTQTPRYLIKTRGQQVTLSCSPISGHRSVSWYQQTPGQGLQFLFEYFSETQRNKGNFPGRFSGRQFSNSRSEMNVSTLELGDSALYLCASSMTGTDYEQYFGPGTRLTVT.

The CDR3 is CASSPQGQGAREQYF. CDR3 bases: TGTGCCAGCAGCCCCCAGGGACAGGGGGCGCGCGAGCAGTACTTC. This chain joins TRBV6-5 and TRBJ2-7; 12 positions agree with TRBD1. J gave up 6 bases and V 6 bases, and 9 bases lay outside the gene matches. The CDR3 is 15 amino acids. The germline gives CDR1 MNHEY, CDR2 SVGAGI.

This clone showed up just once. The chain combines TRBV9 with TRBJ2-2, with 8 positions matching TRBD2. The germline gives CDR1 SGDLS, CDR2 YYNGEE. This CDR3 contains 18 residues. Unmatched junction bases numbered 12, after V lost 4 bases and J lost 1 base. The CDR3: CASSPDRNLAGNTGELFF. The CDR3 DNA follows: TGTGCCAGCAGCCCCGATCGAAATCTAGCGGGGAACACCGGGGAGCTGTTTTTT.

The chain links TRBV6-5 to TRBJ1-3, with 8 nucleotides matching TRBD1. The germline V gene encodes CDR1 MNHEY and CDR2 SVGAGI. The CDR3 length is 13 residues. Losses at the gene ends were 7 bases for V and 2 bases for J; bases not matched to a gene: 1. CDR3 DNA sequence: TGTGCCAGCAAACAGGGGGCTGGAAACACCATATATTTT. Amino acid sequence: CASKQGAGNTIYF.

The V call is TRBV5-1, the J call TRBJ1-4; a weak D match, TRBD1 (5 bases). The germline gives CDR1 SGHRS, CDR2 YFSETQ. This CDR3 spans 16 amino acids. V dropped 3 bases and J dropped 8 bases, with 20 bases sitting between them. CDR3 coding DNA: TGCGCCAGCAGCTCGGGGGAGGCAAAGCTTCAAGAAAAACTGTTTTTT. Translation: CASSSGEAKLQEKLFF.

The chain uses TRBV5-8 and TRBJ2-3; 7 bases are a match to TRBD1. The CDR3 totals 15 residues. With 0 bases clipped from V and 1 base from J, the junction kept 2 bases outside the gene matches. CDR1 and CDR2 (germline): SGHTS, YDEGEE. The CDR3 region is CASSLEGARTDTQYF. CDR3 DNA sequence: TGTGCCAGCAGCTTGGAGGGGGCGCGCACAGATACGCAGTATTTT.

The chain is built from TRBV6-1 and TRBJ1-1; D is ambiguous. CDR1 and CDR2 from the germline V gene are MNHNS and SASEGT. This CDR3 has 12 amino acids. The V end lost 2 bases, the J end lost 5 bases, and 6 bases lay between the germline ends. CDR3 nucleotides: TGTGCCAGCAGTGAAATAGTTACTGAAGCTTTCTTT. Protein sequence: CASSEIVTEAFF.

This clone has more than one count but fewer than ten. CDR3 nucleotides: TGTGCCAGCAGCCAATCCCGGGGTTACGAGCAGTACTTC. Residues: CASSQSRGYEQYF. The V call is TRBV16, the J call TRBJ2-7; D is perhaps TRBD2 (5 bases). Germline CDR1 KGHSY, CDR2 FQNENV. CDR3 length equals 13 residues. The V gene lost 0 bases and the J gene lost 4 bases, with 7 bases spanning the gap.

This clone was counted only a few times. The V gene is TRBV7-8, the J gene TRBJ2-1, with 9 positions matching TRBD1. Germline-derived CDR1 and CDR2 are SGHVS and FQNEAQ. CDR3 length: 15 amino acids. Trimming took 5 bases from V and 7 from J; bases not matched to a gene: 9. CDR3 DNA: TGTGCCAGCAGCATCACAGGGGGCGCGGGAAATGAGCAGTTCTTC. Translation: CASSITGGAGNEQFF.

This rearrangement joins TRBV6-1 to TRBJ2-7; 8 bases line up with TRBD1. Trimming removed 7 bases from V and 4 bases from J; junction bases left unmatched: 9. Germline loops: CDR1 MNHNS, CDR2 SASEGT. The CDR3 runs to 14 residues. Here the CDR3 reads CASTPTGAFYEQYF. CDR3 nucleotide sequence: TGTGCCAGCACCCCGACAGGGGCCTTTTACGAGCAGTACTTC.

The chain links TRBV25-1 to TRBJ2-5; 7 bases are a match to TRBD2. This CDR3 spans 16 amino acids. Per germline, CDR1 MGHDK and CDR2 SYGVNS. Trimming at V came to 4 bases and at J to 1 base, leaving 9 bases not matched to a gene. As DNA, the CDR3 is TGTGCCAGCAGTGCCCTATCTAGCGGTCTCCAAGAGACCCAGTACTTC. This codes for CASSALSSGLQETQYF. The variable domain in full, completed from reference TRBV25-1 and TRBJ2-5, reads EADIYQTPRYLVIGTGKKITLECSQTMGHDKMYWYQQDPGMELHLIHYSYGVNSTEKGDLSSESTVSRIRTEHFPLTLESARPSHTSQYLCASSALSSGLQETQYFGPGTRLLVL.